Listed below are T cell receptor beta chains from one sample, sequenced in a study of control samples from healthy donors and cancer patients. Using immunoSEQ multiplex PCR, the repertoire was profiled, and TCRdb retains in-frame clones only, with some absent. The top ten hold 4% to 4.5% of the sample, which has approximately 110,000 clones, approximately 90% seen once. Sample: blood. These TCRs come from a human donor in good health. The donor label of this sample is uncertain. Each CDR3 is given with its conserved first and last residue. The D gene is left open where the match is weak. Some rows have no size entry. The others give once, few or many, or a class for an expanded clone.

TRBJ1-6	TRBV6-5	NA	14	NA	CASSYSPNLGPLHF	TGTGCCAGCAGTTACTCTCCGAACCTTGGGCCCCTCCACTTT
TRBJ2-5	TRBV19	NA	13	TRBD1	CASSGTDQETQYF	TGTGCCAGTAGTGGGACAGACCAAGAGACCCAGTACTTC
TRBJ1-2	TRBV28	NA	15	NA	CASIRSGSSGSGYTF	TGTGCCAGCATTCGATCGGGTTCCTCCGGATCCGGCTACACCTTC
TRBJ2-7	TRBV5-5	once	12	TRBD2	CASNGGGYEQYF	TGTGCCAGCAACGGGGGGGGCTACGAGCAGTACTTC
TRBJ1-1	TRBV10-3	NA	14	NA	CAIRGGPGSTEAFF	TGTGCCATCAGGGGGGGTCCGGGATCCACTGAAGCTTTCTTT
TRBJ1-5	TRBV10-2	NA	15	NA	CASSAYREGNQPQHF	TGCGCCAGCAGTGCATACAGGGAGGGCAATCAGCCCCAGCATTTT
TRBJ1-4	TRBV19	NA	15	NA	CASSIDKRTNEKLFF	TGTGCCAGTAGTATAGATAAGCGAACTAATGAAAAACTGTTTTTT
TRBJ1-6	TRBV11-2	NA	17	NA	CASSVATGGSYNSPLHF	TGTGCCAGCAGCGTCGCGACAGGCGGCTCCTATAATTCACCCCTCCACTTT
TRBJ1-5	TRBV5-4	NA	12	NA	CASSLDDQPQHF	TGTGCCAGCAGCTTGGACGATCAGCCCCAGCATTTT
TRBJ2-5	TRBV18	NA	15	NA	CASSPLQGLEETQYF	TGTGCCAGCTCACCTCTTCAGGGGTTGGAAGAGACCCAGTACTTC
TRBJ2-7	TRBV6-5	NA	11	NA	CASSYQKEQYF	TGTGCCAGCAGTTACCAAAAAGAGCAGTACTTC
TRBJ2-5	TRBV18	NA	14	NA	CASSPPDRQETQYF	TGTGCCAGCTCACCACCGGACAGACAAGAGACCCAGTACTTC
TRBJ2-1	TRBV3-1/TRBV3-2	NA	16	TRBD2	CASSRRSGGAYNEQFF	TGTGCCAGCAGCCGCCGTAGCGGGGGGGCCTACAATGAGCAGTTCTTC
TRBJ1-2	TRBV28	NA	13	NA	CASSLDANYGYTF	TGTGCCAGCAGTTTAGATGCTAACTATGGCTACACCTTC
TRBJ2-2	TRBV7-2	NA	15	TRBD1	CASSLRDRPTGELFF	TGTGCCAGCAGCCTACGGGACAGGCCTACCGGGGAGCTGTTTTTT
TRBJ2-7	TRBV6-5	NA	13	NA	CASSYSGHYEQYF	TGTGCCAGCAGTTACTCGGGTCACTACGAGCAGTACTTC